The 15 T cell receptor beta chains presented below share a single source sample, sequenced in a study of Ad26.COV2.S vaccination and SARS-CoV-2 variants. Measured with immunoSEQ multiplex PCR; TCRdb has only the in-frame clones, and not every one. The sample lists about 410,000 clones, about 92% seen once, with approximately 1.7% in the top ten. The treatment denotes: 15 to 20 received Ad26.COV2.S at low or high dose, single or two shots; 5 received placebo; per-sample allocation not given. The samples were gathered on day 63 after the first injection of vaccine or placebo. Sequencing used peripheral blood, obtained in a trial of Ad26.COV2.S vaccine versus placebo. These receptor sequences come from a person between 18 and 59 years old who received the Ad26.COV2.S COVID-19 vaccine or a placebo.

The genes are TRBV5-1 and TRBJ2-2, with a tentative D call TRBD1 (5 bases). CDR3 length equals 14 residues. CDR1 is SGHRS and CDR2 is YFSETQ in the germline V gene. Between the trimmed V and J ends, which lost 0 bases and 7 bases, there was a span of 10 bases. CDR3 nucleotide sequence: TGCGCCAGCAGCTTGGGGCAGGGAATCGGGGAGCTGTTTTTT. This sequence encodes CASSLGQGIGELFF.

This clone has more than one count but fewer than ten. This chain joins TRBV7-2 and TRBJ1-5; D is unresolved. The V and J ends lost 1 base and 6 bases respectively, with 22 bases between them. This CDR3 region has 18 residues. From germline, CDR1 is SGHTA and CDR2 FQGNSA. CDR3 protein: CASSLGEQKLGSGQPQHF. In DNA form, the CDR3 reads TGTGCCAGCAGCTTAGGGGAACAGAAGTTGGGCTCGGGTCAGCCCCAGCATTTT.

The CDR3 sequence: CASSSGPGGMNTEAFF. The DNA for the CDR3 is TGTGCCAGCAGCTCCGGACCCGGCGGCATGAACACTGAAGCTTTCTTT. The chain is built from TRBV7-2 and TRBJ1-1; D not certain. The CDR3 sequence is 16 residues long. Trimming took 4 bases from V and 0 from J, leaving 15 bases between them. Germline CDR1 is SGHTA and CDR2 is FQGNSA.

V usage is TRBV11-2 and J usage is TRBJ2-3; D gene ambiguous. V was shortened by 1 base and J by 4 bases, with 12 bases between the two germline ends. CDR1 is SGHAT, CDR2 FQNNGV, per germline. The CDR3 has 15 residues. Here the CDR3 reads CASSLALSGADTQYF. The CDR3, as DNA: TGTGCCAGCAGCTTAGCTCTTTCTGGAGCAGATACGCAGTATTTT.

In its sample, this clone was seen once. The chain uses TRBV27 and TRBJ1-4; TRBD1 might be the D (5 bases). CDR1 is MNHEY and CDR2 is SMNVEV in the germline V gene (reference sequence). The ends were cut back, 6 bases at V and 0 bases at J, with 20 bases in the middle. The CDR3 length is 18 residues. The CDR3 DNA is TGTGCCAGCAGGAGGAAATGGACAAGTGGTGCAACTAATGAAAAACTGTTTTTT. Translation: CASRRKWTSGATNEKLFF.

The genes are TRBV9 and TRBJ2-5; D possibly corresponds to TRBD2 (5 bases). The CDR3 totals 15 residues. Germline loops: CDR1 SGDLS, CDR2 YYNGEE. V was shortened by 0 bases and J by 5 bases, with 14 bases between the two germline ends. The CDR3 loop is CASSVGQSGKETQYF. The CDR3 coding sequence is TGTGCCAGCAGCGTAGGTCAGTCCGGGAAGGAGACCCAGTACTTC. Variable domain in full (rest from reference TRBV9 and TRBJ2-5): DSGVTQTPKHLITATGQRVTLRCSPRSGDLSVYWYQQSLDQGLQFLIQYYNGEERAKGNILERFSAQQFPDLHSELNLSSLELGDSALYFCASSVGQSGKETQYFGPGTRLLVL.

The CDR3 DNA is TGTGCCAGCAGCCAAGCGACCGGGGATGGCTACACCTTC. Its protein product is CASSQATGDGYTF. The gene calls are TRBV3-1 (or the pseudogene TRBV3-2) and TRBJ1-2; unclear D gene. Between the trimmed V and J ends, which lost 1 base and 6 bases, there was a span of 9 bases. The length of the CDR3 is 13 residues. Germline V lookup: CDR1 LGHDT, CDR2 YNNKEL (reference sequence).

This sequence joins TRBV30 and TRBJ2-3; 9 positions agree with TRBD1. Germline V gene lookup returns CDR1 GTSNPN and CDR2 SVGIG (reference sequence). The CDR3 has 15 residues. The V segment lost 1 base and the J segment 4 bases; nucleotides outside the gene matches: 6. The CDR3 sequence: CAWSGDRAAADTQYF. CDR3 in DNA: TGTGCCTGGAGTGGGGACAGGGCTGCCGCAGATACGCAGTATTTT.

The chain recombines TRBV7-2 with TRBJ1-5; the D is unclear. This CDR3 has 16 amino acids. V was clipped by 1 base and J by 0 bases, with 10 bases between them. Germline V lookup: CDR1 SGHTA, CDR2 FQGNSA. Here the CDR3 DNA reads TGTGCCAGCAGCTTAGACGGGAGATATAGCAATCAGCCCCAGCATTTT. Encoded protein: CASSLDGRYSNQPQHF.

The chain employs TRBV29-1 and TRBJ1-1; TRBD1 is a possible D gene (6 bases). The CDR3 length is 13 residues. V was clipped by 6 bases and J by 6 bases, with 17 bases between them. The V gene's germline CDR1 is SQVTM and CDR2 ANQGSEA. CDR3 residues: CSVKAGAGAEAFF. CDR3 DNA sequence: TGCAGCGTCAAAGCAGGGGCGGGCGCTGAAGCTTTCTTT.

This chain uses TRBV18 with TRBJ1-1; D is undetermined. This CDR3 comprises 16 residues. Deletions cut 0 bases from V and 2 bases from J, with 13 bases between. Germline V gene lookup returns CDR1 KGHSH and CDR2 LQKENI. The CDR3 is CASSPPGFRDNTEAFF. Written as DNA, the CDR3 is TGTGCCAGCTCACCACCGGGGTTTAGGGATAACACTGAAGCTTTCTTT.

The chain uses TRBV21-1 and TRBJ2-2; TRBD2, the table's D call, was not compared with the DNA. TRBV21-1 is a listed pseudogene. The CDR3 runs to 18 residues. The CDR3: CASSKKNLAGGPTGELFF. As DNA, the CDR3 is TGTGCCAGCAGCAAAAAAAATCTAGCGGGGGGGCCGACCGGGGAGCTGTTTTTT.

This clone has only one observation. CDR3 DNA: TGTGCCAGCAGCTTGAGCAAAGGGGATGAGCAGTACTTC. Translation: CASSLSKGDEQYF. V gene TRBV7-9 combines with J gene TRBJ2-7; D perhaps matches TRBD1 (5 bases). In germline, CDR1 is SEHNR, CDR2 FQNEAQ (reference sequence). CDR3 length: 13 residues. The V end lost 3 bases, the J end lost 7 bases, and 13 bases lay between the germline ends.

The CDR3 DNA reads TGTGCCAGCAGTAGCCAGCTGAACACTGAAGCTTTCTTT. Protein: CASSSQLNTEAFF. The gene calls are TRBV7-7 and TRBJ1-1; D call uncertain. Trimming removed 6 bases at V and 0 bases at J, with 8 bases between. Looked up from germline, CDR1 is SSHAT and CDR2 is FNYEAQ (reference sequence). This CDR3 contains 13 residues.

The genes are TRBV4-3 and TRBJ2-5; D perhaps matches TRBD1 (7 bases). Germline CDR1 and CDR2: LGHNA and YSLEER. Trimming removed 5 bases from V and 3 bases from J, with 16 bases in between. The CDR3 runs 15 residues. Written as DNA, the CDR3 is TGCGCCAGCAGCGAGGGCAGGGGGGTTGAAGAGACCCAGTACTTC. Amino acids: CASSEGRGVEETQYF.